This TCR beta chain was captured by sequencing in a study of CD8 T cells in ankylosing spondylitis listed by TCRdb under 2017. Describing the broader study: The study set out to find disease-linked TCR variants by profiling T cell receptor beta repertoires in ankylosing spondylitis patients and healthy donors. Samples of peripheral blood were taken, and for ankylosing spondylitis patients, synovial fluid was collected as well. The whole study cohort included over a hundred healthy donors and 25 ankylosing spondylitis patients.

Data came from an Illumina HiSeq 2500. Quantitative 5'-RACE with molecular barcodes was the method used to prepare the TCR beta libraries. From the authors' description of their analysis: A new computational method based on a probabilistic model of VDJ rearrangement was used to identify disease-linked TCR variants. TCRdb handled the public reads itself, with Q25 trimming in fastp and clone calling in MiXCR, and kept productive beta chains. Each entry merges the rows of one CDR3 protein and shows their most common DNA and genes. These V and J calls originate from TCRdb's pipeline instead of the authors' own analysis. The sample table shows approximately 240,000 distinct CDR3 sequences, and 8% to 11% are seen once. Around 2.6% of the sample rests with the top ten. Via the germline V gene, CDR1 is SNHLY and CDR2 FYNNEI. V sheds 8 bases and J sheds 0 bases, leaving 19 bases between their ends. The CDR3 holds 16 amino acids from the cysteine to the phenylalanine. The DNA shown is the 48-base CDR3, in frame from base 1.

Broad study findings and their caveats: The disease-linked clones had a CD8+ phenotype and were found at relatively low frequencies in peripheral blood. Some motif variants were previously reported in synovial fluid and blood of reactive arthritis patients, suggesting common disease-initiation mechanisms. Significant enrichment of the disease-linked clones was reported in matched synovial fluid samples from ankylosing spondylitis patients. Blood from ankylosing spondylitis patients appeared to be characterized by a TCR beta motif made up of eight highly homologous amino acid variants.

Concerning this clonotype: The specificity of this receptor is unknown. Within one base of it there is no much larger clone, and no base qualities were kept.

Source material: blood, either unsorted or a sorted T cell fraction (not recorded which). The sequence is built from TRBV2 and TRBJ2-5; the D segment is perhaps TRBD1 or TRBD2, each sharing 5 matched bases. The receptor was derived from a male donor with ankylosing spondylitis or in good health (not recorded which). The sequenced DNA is TGTGCCAGCTATCCGGGGCGACTTCAGTACCAAGAGACCCAGTACTTC. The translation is CASYPGRLQYQETQYF. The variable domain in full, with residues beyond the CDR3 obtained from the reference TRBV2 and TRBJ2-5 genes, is EPEVTQTPSHQVTQMGQEVILRCVPISNHLYFYWYRQILGQKVEFLVSFYNNEISEKSEIFDDQFSVERPDGSNFTLKIRSTKLEDSAMYFCASYPGRLQYQETQYFGPGTRLLVL.